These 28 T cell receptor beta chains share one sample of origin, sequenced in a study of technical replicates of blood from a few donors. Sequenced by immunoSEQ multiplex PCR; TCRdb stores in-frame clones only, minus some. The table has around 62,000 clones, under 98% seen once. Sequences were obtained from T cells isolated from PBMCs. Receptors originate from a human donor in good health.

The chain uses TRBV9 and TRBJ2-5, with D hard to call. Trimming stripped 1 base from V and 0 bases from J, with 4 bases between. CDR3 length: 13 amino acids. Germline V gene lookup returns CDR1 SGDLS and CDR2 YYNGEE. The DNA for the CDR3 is TGTGCCAGCAGCGTAACGGACCAAGAGACCCAGTACTTC. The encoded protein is CASSVTDQETQYF. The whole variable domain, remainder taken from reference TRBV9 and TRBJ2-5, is DSGVTQTPKHLITATGQRVTLRCSPRSGDLSVYWYQQSLDQGLQFLIQYYNGEERAKGNILERFSAQQFPDLHSELNLSSLELGDSALYFCASSVTDQETQYFGPGTRLLVL.

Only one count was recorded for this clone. CDR3 DNA: TGTGCCAGCAGCGATCAGGGAAACACCATATATTTT. Amino acids: CASSDQGNTIYF. The chain employs TRBV5-4 and TRBJ1-3, with no clear D. CDR3 length: 12 residues. The ends were cut back, 4 bases at V and 4 bases at J, with 6 bases in the middle. Germline V CDR1 and CDR2: SGHNT, YYREEE (reference sequence). Complete variable domain (other parts from reference TRBV5-4 and TRBJ1-3): ETGVTQSPTHLIKTRGQQVTLRCSSQSGHNTVSWYQQALGQGPQFIFQYYREEENGRGNFPPRFSGLQFPNYSSELNVNALELDDSALYLCASSDQGNTIYFGEGSWLTVV.

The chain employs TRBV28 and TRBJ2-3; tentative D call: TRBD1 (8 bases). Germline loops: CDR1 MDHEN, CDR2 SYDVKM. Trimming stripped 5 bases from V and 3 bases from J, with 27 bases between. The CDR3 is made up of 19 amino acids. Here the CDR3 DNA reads TGTGCCAGCAGTGGACAGGGTTGGCTAGCGGAGCCCAGGACAGATACGCAGTATTTT. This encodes CASSGQGWLAEPRTDTQYF.

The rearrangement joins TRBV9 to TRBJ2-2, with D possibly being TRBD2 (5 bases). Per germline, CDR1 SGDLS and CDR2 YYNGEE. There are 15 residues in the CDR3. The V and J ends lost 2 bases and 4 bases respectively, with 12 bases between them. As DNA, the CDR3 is TGTGCCAGCAGCGTCGAACGGACTTCCACCGGGGAGCTGTTTTTT. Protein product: CASSVERTSTGELFF.

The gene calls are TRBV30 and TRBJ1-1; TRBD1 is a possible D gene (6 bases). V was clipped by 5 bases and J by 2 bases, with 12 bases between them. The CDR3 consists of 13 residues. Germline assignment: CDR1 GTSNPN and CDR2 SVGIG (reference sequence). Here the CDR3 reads CAWAGDFNTEAFF. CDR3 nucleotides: TGTGCCTGGGCAGGGGATTTTAACACTGAAGCTTTCTTT.

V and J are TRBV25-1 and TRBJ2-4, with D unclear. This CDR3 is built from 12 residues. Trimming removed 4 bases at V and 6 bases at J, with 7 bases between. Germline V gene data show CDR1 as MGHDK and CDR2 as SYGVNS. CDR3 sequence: CASSGPGNIQYF. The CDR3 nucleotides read TGTGCCAGCAGTGGCCCAGGAAACATTCAGTACTTC. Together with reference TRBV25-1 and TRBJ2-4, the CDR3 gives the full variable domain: EADIYQTPRYLVIGTGKKITLECSQTMGHDKMYWYQQDPGMELHLIHYSYGVNSTEKGDLSSESTVSRIRTEHFPLTLESARPSHTSQYLCASSGPGNIQYFGAGTRLSVL.

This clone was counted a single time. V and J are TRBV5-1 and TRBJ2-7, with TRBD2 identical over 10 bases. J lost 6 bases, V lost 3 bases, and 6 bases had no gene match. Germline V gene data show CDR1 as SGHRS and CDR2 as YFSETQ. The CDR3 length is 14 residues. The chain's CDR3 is CASSSLAGESEQYF. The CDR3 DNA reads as TGCGCCAGCAGCTCCCTAGCGGGAGAGAGCGAGCAGTACTTC.

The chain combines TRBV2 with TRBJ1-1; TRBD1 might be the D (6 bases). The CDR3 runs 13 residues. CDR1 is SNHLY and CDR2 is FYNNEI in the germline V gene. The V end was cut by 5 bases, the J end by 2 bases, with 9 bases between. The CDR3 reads CASSKQGNTEAFF. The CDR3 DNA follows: TGTGCCAGCAGTAAACAGGGAAACACTGAAGCTTTCTTT. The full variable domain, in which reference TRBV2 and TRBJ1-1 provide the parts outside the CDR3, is EPEVTQTPSHQVTQMGQEVILRCVPISNHLYFYWYRQILGQKVEFLVSFYNNEISEKSEIFDDQFSVERPDGSNFTLKIRSTKLEDSAMYFCASSKQGNTEAFFGQGTRLTVV.

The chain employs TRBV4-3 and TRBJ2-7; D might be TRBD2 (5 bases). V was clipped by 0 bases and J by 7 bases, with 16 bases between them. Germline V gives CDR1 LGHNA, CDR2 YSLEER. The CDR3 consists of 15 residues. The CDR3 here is CASSQDSGSGREQYF. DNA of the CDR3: TGCGCCAGCAGCCAAGATTCAGGTTCGGGAAGGGAGCAGTACTTC.

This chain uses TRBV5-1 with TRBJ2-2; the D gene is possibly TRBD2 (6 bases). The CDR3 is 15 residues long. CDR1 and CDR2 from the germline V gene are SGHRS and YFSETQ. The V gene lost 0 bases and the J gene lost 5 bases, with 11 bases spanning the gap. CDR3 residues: CASSLAGSWTGELFF. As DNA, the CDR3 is TGCGCCAGCAGCTTGGCCGGGAGCTGGACCGGGGAGCTGTTTTTT.

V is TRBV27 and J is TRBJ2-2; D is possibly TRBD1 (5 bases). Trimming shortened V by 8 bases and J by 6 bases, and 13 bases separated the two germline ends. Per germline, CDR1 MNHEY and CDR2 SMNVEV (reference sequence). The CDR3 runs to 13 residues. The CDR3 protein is CASSTVRAGELFF. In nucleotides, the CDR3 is TGTGCCAGCTCGACAGTCCGGGCCGGGGAGCTGTTTTTT.

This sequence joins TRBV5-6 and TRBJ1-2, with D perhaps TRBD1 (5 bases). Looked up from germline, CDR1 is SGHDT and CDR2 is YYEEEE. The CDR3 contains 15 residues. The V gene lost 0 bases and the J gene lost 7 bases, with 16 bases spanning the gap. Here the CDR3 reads CASSLELGQGVGYTF. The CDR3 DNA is TGTGCCAGCAGCTTGGAATTAGGTCAGGGCGTTGGCTACACCTTC. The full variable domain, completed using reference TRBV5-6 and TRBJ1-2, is DAGVTQSPTHLIKTRGQQVTLRCSPKSGHDTVSWYQQALGQGPQFIFQYYEEEERQRGNFPDRFSGHQFPNYSSELNVNALLLGDSALYLCASSLELGQGVGYTFGSGTRLTVV.

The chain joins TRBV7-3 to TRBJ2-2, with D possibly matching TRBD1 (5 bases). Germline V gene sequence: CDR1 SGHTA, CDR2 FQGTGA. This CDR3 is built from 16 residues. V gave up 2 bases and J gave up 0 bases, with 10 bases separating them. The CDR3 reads CASSLWQGSNTGELFF. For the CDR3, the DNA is TGTGCCAGCAGCTTATGGCAGGGTTCGAACACCGGGGAGCTGTTTTTT.

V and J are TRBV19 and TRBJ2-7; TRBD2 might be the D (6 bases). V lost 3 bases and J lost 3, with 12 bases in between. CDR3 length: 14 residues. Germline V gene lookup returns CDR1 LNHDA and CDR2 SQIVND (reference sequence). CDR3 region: CASSIGGNFYEQYF. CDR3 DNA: TGTGCCAGTAGTATCGGCGGGAATTTCTACGAGCAGTACTTC.

This CDR3 reads CASGPRLADSYEQYF. Written as DNA, the CDR3 is TGTGCCAGCGGGCCACGTCTAGCGGACTCCTACGAGCAGTACTTC. The genes are TRBV28 and TRBJ2-7; 7 bases align to TRBD2. The V gene's germline CDR1 is MDHEN and CDR2 SYDVKM. The ends lost 8 bases at V and 0 bases at J; junction bases unmatched: 10. This CDR3 comprises 15 residues.

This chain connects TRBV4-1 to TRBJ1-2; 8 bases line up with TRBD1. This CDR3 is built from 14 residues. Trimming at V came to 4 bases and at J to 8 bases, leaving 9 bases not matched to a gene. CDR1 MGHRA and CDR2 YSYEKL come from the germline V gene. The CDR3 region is CASSRNGQGEGYTF. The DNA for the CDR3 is TGCGCCAGCAGCCGGAACGGACAGGGAGAGGGCTACACCTTC.

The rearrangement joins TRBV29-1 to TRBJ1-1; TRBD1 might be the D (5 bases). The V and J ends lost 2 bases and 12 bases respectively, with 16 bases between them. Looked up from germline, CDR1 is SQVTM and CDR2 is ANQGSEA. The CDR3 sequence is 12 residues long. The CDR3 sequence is CSVELETVETFF. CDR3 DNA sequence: TGCAGCGTTGAACTAGAGACAGTTGAGACTTTCTTT.

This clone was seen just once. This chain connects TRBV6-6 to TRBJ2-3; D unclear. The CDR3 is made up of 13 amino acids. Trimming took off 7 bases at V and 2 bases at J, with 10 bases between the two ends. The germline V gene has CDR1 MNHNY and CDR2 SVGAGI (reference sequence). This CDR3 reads CASISLNTDTQYF. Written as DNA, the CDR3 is TGTGCCAGCATCTCGCTAAACACAGATACGCAGTATTTT.

The CDR3 here is CASRETGVYEQYF. DNA for the CDR3: TGTGCCAGCAGGGAGACAGGGGTCTACGAGCAGTACTTC. The J gene is TRBJ2-7, the V gene TRBV11-1; TRBD1 aligns across 8 bases. CDR3 length equals 13 residues. Germline CDR1 is SGHAT and CDR2 is FQDESV (reference sequence). J lost 3 bases, V lost 6 bases, and 4 bases had no gene match.

The CDR3 DNA reads TGTGCCAGCAGCTCAGAGAGAGATCAGCCCCAGCATTTT. Amino acid sequence: CASSSERDQPQHF. The rearrangement links TRBV11-2 to TRBJ1-5; D is unresolved. The germline V gene encodes CDR1 SGHAT and CDR2 FQNNGV. The CDR3 is 13 amino acids. The ends were cut back, 4 bases at V and 5 bases at J, with 9 bases in the middle.

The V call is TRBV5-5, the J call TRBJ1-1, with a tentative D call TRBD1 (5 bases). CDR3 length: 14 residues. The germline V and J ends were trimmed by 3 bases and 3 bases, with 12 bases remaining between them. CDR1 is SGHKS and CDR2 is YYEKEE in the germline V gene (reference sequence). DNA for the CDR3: TGTGCCAGCAGCTCCGTCTGGGGGGACACTGAAGCTTTCTTT. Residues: CASSSVWGDTEAFF.

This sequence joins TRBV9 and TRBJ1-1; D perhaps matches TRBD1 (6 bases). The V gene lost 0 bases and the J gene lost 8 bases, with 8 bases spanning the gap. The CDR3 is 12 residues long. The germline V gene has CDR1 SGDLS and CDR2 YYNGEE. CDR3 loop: CASSVEGTEAFF. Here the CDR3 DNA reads TGTGCCAGCAGCGTAGAGGGGACAGAAGCTTTCTTT.

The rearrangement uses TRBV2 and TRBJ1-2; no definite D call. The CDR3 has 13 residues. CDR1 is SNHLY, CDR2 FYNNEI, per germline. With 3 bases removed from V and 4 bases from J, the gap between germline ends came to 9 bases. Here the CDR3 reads CASSDPRFYGYTF. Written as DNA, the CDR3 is TGTGCCAGCAGTGATCCCAGATTCTATGGCTACACCTTC.

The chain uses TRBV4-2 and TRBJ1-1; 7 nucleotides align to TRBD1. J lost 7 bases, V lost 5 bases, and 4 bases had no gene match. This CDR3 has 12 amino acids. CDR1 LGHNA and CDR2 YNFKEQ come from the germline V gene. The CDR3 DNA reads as TGTGCCAGCAGCTTGACAGGGAATGAAGCTTTCTTT. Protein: CASSLTGNEAFF.

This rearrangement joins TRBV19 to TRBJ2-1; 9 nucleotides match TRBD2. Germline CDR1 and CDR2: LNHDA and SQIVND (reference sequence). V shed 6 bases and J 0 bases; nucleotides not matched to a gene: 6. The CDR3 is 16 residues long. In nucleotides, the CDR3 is TGTGCCAGTAGGGCTAGCGGGACTAGCTCCTACAATGAGCAGTTCTTC. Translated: CASRASGTSSYNEQFF.

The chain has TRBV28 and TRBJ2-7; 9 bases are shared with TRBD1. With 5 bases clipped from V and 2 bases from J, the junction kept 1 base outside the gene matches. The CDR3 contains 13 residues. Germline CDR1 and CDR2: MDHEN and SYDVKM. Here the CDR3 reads CASSGQGTYEQYF. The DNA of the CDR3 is TGTGCCAGCAGTGGACAGGGGACCTACGAGCAGTACTTC.

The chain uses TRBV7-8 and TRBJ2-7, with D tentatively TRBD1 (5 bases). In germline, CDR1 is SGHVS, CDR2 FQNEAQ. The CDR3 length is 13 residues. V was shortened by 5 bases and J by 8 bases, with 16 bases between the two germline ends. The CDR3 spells CASSPSGQVQQYF. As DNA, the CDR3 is TGTGCCAGCAGCCCATCAGGGCAGGTGCAGCAGTACTTC.

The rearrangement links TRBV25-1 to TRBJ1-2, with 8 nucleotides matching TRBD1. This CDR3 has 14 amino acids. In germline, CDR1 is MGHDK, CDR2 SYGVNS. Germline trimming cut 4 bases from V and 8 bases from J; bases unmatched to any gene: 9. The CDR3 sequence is CASSGTTGDRGYTF. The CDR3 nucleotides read TGTGCCAGCAGTGGGACAACAGGGGACAGGGGCTACACCTTC.